In this sample, the clone carrying this TCR beta chain turned up many times. The data derive from a study of regulatory T cells in long-lasting Graves disease. The authors built TCR beta libraries using iRepertoire HTBI primers and Arm-PCR of CDR3 regions. From the multiplex PCR reads, TCRdb called clonotypes with MiXCR, one entry per CDR3 protein. Among under 450,000 distinct CDR3 sequences listed, around 15% were seen once. Germline loops: CDR1 SGHAT, CDR2 FQNNGV. V was shortened by 5 bases and J by 1 base, with 23 bases between the two germline ends. The CDR3 spans 18 residues. Time point: newly diagnosed GD, antithyroid drugs for less than 3 months. Preparation of the TCR library used RNA extracted from PBMCs. These data were also reused for a study on T cells in Graves' hyperthyroidism and ophthalmopathy. That work contributes: Uncontrolled infection, other autoimmune disease, pregnancy and lactation each barred patients from inclusion. Thyroid ultrasound and orbital computed tomography, with clinical symptoms and serum thyroxine and TRAb, informed diagnoses. Expanded thyroid clonotypes (above 0.001) were mostly also found in blood. Classification by a 13 V-J model distinguished ophthalmopathy from stable hyperthyroidism.

The chain couples TRBV11-2 to TRBJ1-1; maybe TRBD1 (6 bases). The sequenced sample was peripheral blood mononuclear cells (PBMCs), obtained at new diagnosis, from a patient treated with antithyroid drugs. The sequence was collected from a woman aged 18-29 years with Graves disease. CDR3 DNA: TGTGCCAGCAGCCCAATACCACCGGGGGCAGGACGGAACACTGAAGCTTTCTTT. Translating gives CASSPIPPGAGRNTEAFF. The variable domain in full, with the rest retrieved from reference TRBV11-2 and TRBJ1-1, is EAGVAQSPRYKIIEKRQSVAFWCNPISGHATLYWYQQILGQGPKLLIQFQNNGVVDDSQLPKDRFSAERLKGVDSTLKIQPAKLEDSAVYLCASSPIPPGAGRNTEAFFGQGTRLTVV.